What follows are 24 T cell receptor beta chains derived from one specimen sequenced in a study of T cell responses to AZD1222 COVID-19 vaccine. Repertoires were generated with immunoSEQ multiplex PCR, while TCRdb's copy carries only in-frame clones and drops some. This sample has 200,000 or so clones, with approximately 90% found just once. The specimen comprised peripheral blood, sampled on day 0 of AZD1222 vaccination. All receptors come from an adult in good health.

The chain employs TRBV5-4 and TRBJ2-3; D might be TRBD2 (5 bases). The CDR3 sequence is 16 residues long. The germline gives CDR1 SGHNT, CDR2 YYREEE (reference sequence). V was cut by 1 base and J by 0 bases, with 12 bases left in between. CDR3 amino acids: CASSLSRLASTDTQYF. CDR3 coding DNA: TGTGCCAGCAGCTTGTCTCGTCTAGCCAGCACAGATACGCAGTATTTT.

The V and J genes are TRBV5-4 and TRBJ2-3, with D possibly TRBD1 on 6 matching bases. The V gene lost 0 bases and the J gene lost 0 bases, with 14 bases spanning the gap. CDR1 is SGHNT and CDR2 is YYREEE in the germline V gene (reference sequence). The CDR3 length is 17 residues. CDR3 protein: CASSLADGTLSTDTQYF. The CDR3 DNA reads as TGTGCCAGCAGCTTGGCCGACGGGACACTTAGCACAGATACGCAGTATTTT.

The chain couples TRBV7-2 to TRBJ2-7; D unresolved. The ends were cut back, 5 bases at V and 6 bases at J, with 14 bases in the middle. The CDR3 extends over 13 amino acids. Per germline, CDR1 SGHTA and CDR2 FQGNSA. The CDR3 region has the DNA TGTGCCAGCAGCCAGGCCTTCGCCAGCGAGCAGTACTTC. Amino acid sequence: CASSQAFASEQYF.

V and J are TRBV3-1 (or the pseudogene TRBV3-2) and TRBJ2-7, with 11 bases identical to TRBD2. Trimming at V came to 0 bases and at J to 5 bases, leaving 6 bases not matched to a gene. The CDR3 sequence is 16 residues long. Per germline, CDR1 LGHDT and CDR2 YNNKEL (reference sequence). CDR3 loop: CASSQDVPSGRNEQYF. Written as DNA, the CDR3 is TGTGCCAGCAGCCAAGATGTGCCTAGCGGGAGGAACGAGCAGTACTTC.

This clone showed up just once. DNA of the CDR3: TGTGCCAGCAGCTTATCCACTAGCGGACACAATGAGCAGTTCTTC. This translates into CASSLSTSGHNEQFF. This chain joins TRBV7-3 and TRBJ2-1, with 8 bases that match TRBD2. This CDR3 is built from 15 residues. Germline lookup yields CDR1 SGHTA and CDR2 FQGTGA. V was clipped by 2 bases and J by 5 bases; unmatched bases: 5. The entire variable domain, with the rest obtained from reference TRBV7-3 and TRBJ2-1, is as follows: GAGVSQTPSNKVTEKGKYVELRCDPISGHTALYWYRQSLGQGPEFLIYFQGTGAADDSGLPNDRFFAVRPEGSVSTLKIQRTERGDSAVYLCASSLSTSGHNEQFFGPGTRLTVL.

V usage is TRBV6-6 and J usage is TRBJ1-2, with D hard to call. There are 15 residues in the CDR3. Germline V gives CDR1 MNHNY, CDR2 SVGAGI (reference sequence). V was cut by 0 bases and J by 1 base, with 9 bases left in between. The CDR3 nucleotides are TGTGCCAGCAGTTACTCTGAGGGTAATAACTATGGCTACACCTTC. It yields the protein CASSYSEGNNYGYTF.

The V and J genes are TRBV3-1 (or the pseudogene TRBV3-2) and TRBJ2-5, with 8 nucleotides matching TRBD1. V lost 4 bases to trimming and J lost 5 bases; unmatched junction nucleotides: 6. Germline V gene sequence: CDR1 LGHDT, CDR2 YNNKEL (reference sequence). The CDR3 is 14 amino acids. CDR3 in amino acids: CASSPQGALETQYF. CDR3 DNA: TGTGCCAGCAGCCCGCAGGGGGCTTTGGAGACCCAGTACTTC.

The chain is built from TRBV19 and TRBJ2-7, with a tentative D call TRBD1 (5 bases). Per germline, CDR1 LNHDA and CDR2 SQIVND (reference sequence). This CDR3 is built from 14 residues. V shed 4 bases and J shed 5 bases, with 15 bases lying between them. The CDR3 region has the DNA TGTGCCAGTAGTACAGGCAGGGTGTTCCACGAGCAGTACTTC. Translated: CASSTGRVFHEQYF.

The rearrangement links TRBV10-1 to TRBJ1-1, with no clear D. CDR3 length equals 15 residues. The germline gives CDR1 WNHNN, CDR2 SYGVQD (reference sequence). V was shortened by 2 bases and J by 3 bases, with 13 bases between the two germline ends. The CDR3 loop is CASSETILMDTEAFF. As DNA, the CDR3 is TGCGCCAGCAGTGAGACAATACTGATGGACACTGAAGCTTTCTTT.

This chain connects TRBV3-1 (or the pseudogene TRBV3-2) to TRBJ2-2; 9 bases align to TRBD1. The CDR3 totals 15 residues. Trimming cost V 4 bases and J 5 bases; bases outside gene matches: 5. In germline, CDR1 is LGHDT, CDR2 YNNKEL (reference sequence). The CDR3 sequence is CASSRPGTGTGELFF. The CDR3 DNA reads as TGTGCCAGCAGCCGTCCCGGGACAGGGACCGGGGAGCTGTTTTTT.

This clone was picked up a small number of times. The chain carries TRBV19 and TRBJ1-2, with 7 bases matching TRBD1. CDR3 length: 14 amino acids. Germline V gene sequence: CDR1 LNHDA, CDR2 SQIVND (reference sequence). The V and J ends lost 3 bases and 2 bases, in that order; junction bases with no gene match: 3. CDR3 sequence: CASSMRGLNYGYTF. The CDR3 DNA reads as TGTGCCAGTAGTATGAGGGGGCTGAACTATGGCTACACCTTC.

This clone was picked up one time. The chain has TRBV7-9 and TRBJ2-7; a possible D gene is TRBD1 (5 bases). From germline, CDR1 is SEHNR and CDR2 FQNEAQ (reference sequence). V was shortened by 6 bases and J by 1 base, with 19 bases between the two germline ends. This CDR3 comprises 16 residues. In nucleotides, the CDR3 is TGTGCCAGCAGTCCGGATTCAGGGTGGGGTTCCTACGAGCAGTACTTC. It codes for CASSPDSGWGSYEQYF.

The chain's CDR3 is CASTSRGVGGSYEQYF. The CDR3 nucleotides read TGTGCCAGCACTTCAAGGGGGGTTGGGGGAAGCTACGAGCAGTACTTC. The V and J genes are TRBV28 and TRBJ2-7; possibly TRBD1 or TRBD2 for D (6 bases each). Per germline, CDR1 MDHEN and CDR2 SYDVKM. V gave up 7 bases and J gave up 3 bases, with 22 bases separating them. The CDR3 loop spans 16 amino acids.

On this clone itself: This same CDR3 is encoded by further DNA sequences in the sample. The gene calls are TRBV7-9 and TRBJ1-1, with D possibly matching TRBD1 (5 bases). Germline V gives CDR1 SEHNR, CDR2 FQNEAQ (reference sequence). V was clipped by 5 bases and J by 1 base, with 8 bases between them. There are 13 residues in the CDR3. CDR3 sequence: CASSLTGNTEAFF. The CDR3 bases are TGTGCCAGCAGCCTAACAGGGAACACTGAAGCTTTCTTT.

This chain connects TRBV7-9 to TRBJ2-7, with D tentatively TRBD1 or TRBD2 (5 bases each). The CDR3 loop spans 12 amino acids. Trimming took 3 bases from V and 6 from J, leaving 9 bases between them. The germline CDR1 and CDR2 sequences are SEHNR and FQNEAQ (reference sequence). The CDR3 here is CASSFGASEQYF. The CDR3 DNA reads TGTGCCAGCAGCTTCGGGGCTTCCGAGCAGTACTTC.

The rearrangement joins TRBV5-1 to TRBJ2-1; no reliable D call. V was pared by 1 base and J by 3 bases, with 11 bases between. CDR3 length: 15 residues. The germline gives CDR1 SGHRS, CDR2 YFSETQ. CDR3: CASSLPQAFYNEQFF. CDR3 DNA sequence: TGCGCCAGCAGCTTGCCCCAGGCGTTCTACAATGAGCAGTTCTTC.

This chain links TRBV29-1 with TRBJ2-7; the D gene is possibly TRBD2 (6 bases). This CDR3 is built from 17 residues. In germline, CDR1 is SQVTM, CDR2 ANQGSEA. Trimming cost V 4 bases and J 2 bases, with 24 bases left between them. The CDR3 DNA follows: TGCAGCGTTGTTATCCAGTCGCGGGGACGGGAAACCTACGAGCAGTACTTC. This gives the protein CSVVIQSRGRETYEQYF.

The V gene is TRBV10-1, the J gene TRBJ1-5; unclear D gene. V was clipped by 7 bases and J by 6 bases, with 10 bases between them. Germline values: CDR1 WNHNN, CDR2 SYGVQD (reference sequence). The length of the CDR3 is 12 residues. CDR3 region: CASNGRSQPQHF. The DNA for the CDR3 is TGCGCCAGCAACGGGAGAAGTCAGCCCCAGCATTTT.

The V call is TRBV19, the J call TRBJ1-1, with D possibly matching TRBD1 (5 bases). The V end was cut by 3 bases, the J end by 1 base, with 9 bases between. Germline V gives CDR1 LNHDA, CDR2 SQIVND (reference sequence). This CDR3 comprises 14 residues. The CDR3 here is CASSIVQGNTEAFF. The CDR3 bases are TGTGCCAGTAGTATTGTCCAGGGGAACACTGAAGCTTTCTTT. Full variable domain (outside the CDR3, taken from reference TRBV19 and TRBJ1-1): DGGITQSPKYLFRKEGQNVTLSCEQNLNHDAMYWYRQDPGQGLRLIYYSQIVNDFQKGDIAEGYSVSREKKESFPLTVTSAQKNPTAFYLCASSIVQGNTEAFFGQGTRLTVV.

With regard to this clone: Different DNA sequences within this sample yield the same CDR3. The chain couples TRBV18 to TRBJ2-7; 10 bases line up with TRBD1. Unmatched junction bases numbered 1, after V lost 3 bases and J lost 2 bases. This CDR3 is built from 14 residues. Germline lookup yields CDR1 KGHSH and CDR2 LQKENI. The CDR3 bases are TGTGCCAGCTCACCGGGGACAGGGGCCTACGAGCAGTACTTC. It codes for CASSPGTGAYEQYF. Using reference TRBV18 and TRBJ2-7 for the parts outside the CDR3, the full variable domain is NAGVMQNPRHLVRRRGQEARLRCSPMKGHSHVYWYRQLPEEGLKFMVYLQKENIIDESGMPKERFSAEFPKEGPSILRIQQVVRGDSAAYFCASSPGTGAYEQYFGPGTRLTVT.

V is TRBV5-1 and J is TRBJ2-3; 8 nucleotides line up with TRBD2. Germline CDR1 and CDR2: SGHRS and YFSETQ. The junction had 7 bases not matched to a gene; V was cut back by 6 bases and J by 4 bases. The CDR3 totals 14 residues. In DNA, the CDR3 is TGCGCCAGCAATCAAGCGGGAGACGCAGATACGCAGTATTTT. The encoded protein is CASNQAGDADTQYF. Combining the CDR3 with reference TRBV5-1 and TRBJ2-3 gives the whole variable domain KAGVTQTPRYLIKTRGQQVTLSCSPISGHRSVSWYQQTPGQGLQFLFEYFSETQRNKGNFPGRFSGRQFSNSRSEMNVSTLELGDSALYLCASNQAGDADTQYFGPGTRLTVL.

Only one count was recorded for this clone. V and J are TRBV29-1 and TRBJ1-1; D is perhaps TRBD1 (5 bases). The V gene's germline CDR1 is SQVTM and CDR2 ANQGSEA. This CDR3 is built from 12 residues. With 5 bases removed from V and 5 bases from J, the gap between germline ends came to 12 bases. This CDR3 is CSVQGPGTEAFF. For the CDR3, the DNA is TGCAGCGTTCAGGGTCCGGGGACTGAAGCTTTCTTT. Full variable domain (rest looked up from reference TRBV29-1 and TRBJ1-1): SAVISQKPSRDICQRGTSLTIQCQVDSQVTMMFWYRQQPGQSLTLIATANQGSEATYESGFVIDKFPISRPNLTFSTLTVSNMSPEDSSIYLCSVQGPGTEAFFGQGTRLTVV.

CDR3 in DNA: TGTGCCAGCAGCCTCAGCAACTATGGCTACACCTTC. Translating it yields CASSLSNYGYTF. The rearrangement links TRBV3-1 (or the pseudogene TRBV3-2) to TRBJ1-2; no reliable D call. Between the trimmed V and J ends, which lost 4 bases and 2 bases, there was a span of 5 bases. The CDR3 is 12 residues long. CDR1 and CDR2 (germline): LGHDT, YNNKEL (reference sequence).

This clone appeared a few times. The V call is TRBV10-3, the J call TRBJ1-6; TRBD1 agrees at 7 bases. V shed 10 bases, J shed 9 bases, and the junction held 12 bases outside the gene matches. The CDR3 totals 14 residues. Germline-derived CDR1 and CDR2 are ENHRY and SYGVKD. The CDR3 DNA reads as TGTGCCACCAGACAAGGACAGGAAGGTTCACCCCTCCACTTT. It translates to CATRQGQEGSPLHF.